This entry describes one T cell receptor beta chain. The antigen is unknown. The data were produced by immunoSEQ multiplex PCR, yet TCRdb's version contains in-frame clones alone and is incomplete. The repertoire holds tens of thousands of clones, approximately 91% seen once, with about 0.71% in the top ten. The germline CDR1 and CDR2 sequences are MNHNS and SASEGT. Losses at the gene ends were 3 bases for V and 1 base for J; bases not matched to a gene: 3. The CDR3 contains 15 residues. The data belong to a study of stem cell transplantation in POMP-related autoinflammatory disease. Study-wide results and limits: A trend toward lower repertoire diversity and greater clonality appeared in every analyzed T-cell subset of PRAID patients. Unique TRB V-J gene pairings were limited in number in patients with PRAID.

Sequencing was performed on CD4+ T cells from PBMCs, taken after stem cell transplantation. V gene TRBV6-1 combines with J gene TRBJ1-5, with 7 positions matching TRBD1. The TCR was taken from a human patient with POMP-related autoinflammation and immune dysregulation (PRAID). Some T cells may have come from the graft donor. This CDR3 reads CASSDGTASNQPQHF. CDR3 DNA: TGTGCCAGCAGTGATGGGACAGCAAGCAATCAGCCCCAGCATTTT.